The rows below give T cell receptor beta chains drawn from one sample of a study of cytomegalovirus exposure and HLA in healthy donors. The table came from immunoSEQ multiplex PCR; TCRdb's copy has only in-frame clones and leaves some out. This repertoire shows more than 150,000 clones, roughly 80% found once; its top ten account for roughly 8.2%. The specimen sequenced was PBMCs. The receptors were gathered from a woman between 40 and 50 years old in good health and CMV-seropositive. Each CDR3 is given with its conserved first and last residue. A D gene is named only where the DNA matches it firmly. Where a row states a size, it is once, few, many or the class of an expanded clone; other rows omit it.

D gene	clone size	J gene	V gene	CDR3 DNA	CDR3 protein
NA	NA	TRBJ2-2	TRBV7-3	TGTGCCAGCAGCTTAATGGGCGACGGAACCGGGGAGCTGTTTTTT	CASSLMGDGTGELFF
TRBD2	NA	TRBJ2-5	TRBV28	TGTGCCAGCAGTGCTCACCTGGGCGGGACTAGCGGGAGTTGGGAGACCCAGTACTTC	CASSAHLGGTSGSWETQYF
TRBD2	few	TRBJ2-1	TRBV2	TGTGCCAGCAGTCCGCTACTAGCGGGATTCTACAATGAGCAGTTCTTC	CASSPLLAGFYNEQFF
NA	once	TRBJ1-5	TRBV30	TGTGCCTGGAGTGTAACTCCCAATCAGCCCCAGCATTTT	CAWSVTPNQPQHF
TRBD1	NA	TRBJ1-4	TRBV28	TGTGCCAGCCTAAGGGGGCTAGATGAAAAACTGTTTTTT	CASLRGLDEKLFF
TRBD1	once	TRBJ1-1	TRBV18	TGTGCCAGCTCCCCATTTATAGACAGGGGAGGACGGGGCTCGAACACTGAAGCTTTCTTT	CASSPFIDRGGRGSNTEAFF
NA	NA	TRBJ2-7	TRBV4-3	TGCGCCAGCAGCAGGCTGGCGGGAAACTACGAGCAGTACTTC	CASSRLAGNYEQYF
NA	NA	TRBJ2-7	TRBV7-9	TGTGCCAGCAGCTTAGTGGCCTCCTACGAGCAGTACTTC	CASSLVASYEQYF
NA	NA	TRBJ2-1	TRBV5-1	TGCGCCAGCAGGCTTAGTAGCGTCTCAGGGGATGAGCAGTTCTTC	CASRLSSVSGDEQFF
TRBD2	many	TRBJ2-1	TRBV7-3	TGTGCCAGCAGCATCTCCGGGACTAGGAATGAGCAGTTCTTC	CASSISGTRNEQFF
TRBD2	NA	TRBJ2-5	TRBV4-3	TGCGCCAGCAGCCAAGTGGCCGGACTAGCGGGAGAGACCCAGTACTTC	CASSQVAGLAGETQYF
NA	NA	TRBJ1-4	TRBV4-2	TGTGCCAGCAGCCAGCCCCGACAGGTCACTAATGAAAAACTGTTTTTT	CASSQPRQVTNEKLFF
NA	few	TRBJ2-7	TRBV6-5	TGTGCCAGCAGTTCCCCGGGCTACGAGCAGTACTTC	CASSSPGYEQYF
NA	NA	TRBJ1-5	TRBV30	TGTGCCTGGAAAAACAGGGGCAATCAGCCCCAGCATTTT	CAWKNRGNQPQHF
TRBD2	NA	TRBJ2-7	TRBV19	TGTGCCAGTAGCGGTAGCGGGAGAGGGACCTACGAGCAGTACTTC	CASSGSGRGTYEQYF